This T cell receptor beta chain was identified during a study of spatial heterogeneity in lung cancer. About the research overall: Fewer alpha-chain than beta-chain sequences were consistently detected. Raw reads showed each unique TCR and UMI combination turning up more than ten times on average. Study findings and constraints: The number of expanded tumor alpha and beta chains correlated with mutation number.

This clonotype was detected ten times or more. Its target is not known. V lost 3 bases, J lost 1 base, and 8 bases lay in between. The CDR3 has 14 amino acids. Regarding time point: sample taken at primary tumor resection. Unsorted tumor, nontumor lung tissue or cryopreserved PBMC supplied the whole RNA. Individually, TCR cDNA molecules were each labelled with a unique molecular identifier. Via MiXCR, TCRdb re-called the 5' RACE reads, giving one row per CDR3 protein. The sample holds approximately 94,000 distinct CDR3 sequences; around 4.3% are singletons and the top ten take 21%. The chain joins TRBV12-3 or TRBV12-4 to TRBJ2-3; D perhaps matches TRBD2 (5 bases). This receptor was taken from a male donor with early-stage non-small cell lung cancer. Here the sequenced sample was lung tumor tissue, taken at surgery. CDR3 nucleotides: TGTGCCAGCAGTTTCGACTACCGCACAGATACGCAGTATTTT. Its translation is CASSFDYRTDTQYF.